This T cell receptor (beta chain) was sequenced during a study of vaccination and CD4 T cells after COVID-19. Treatment described: roughly 10-day PBMC culture with coronavirus spike peptide pools or control peptides (ViraFEST assay). PCR positivity was dated March to December 2020, before US Alpha, Beta and Delta variants. Both day 3 and day 7 involved replacing half of the medium with fresh IL-2 medium. As to this clonotype: No antigen is known for it.

The CDR3 covers 14 residues. Germline CDR1 and CDR2: SGHTA and FQGNSA. The V gene lost 4 bases and the J gene lost 8 bases, with 14 bases spanning the gap. Once obtained from cultured CD4+ T cells, the DNA was sequenced using the Oncomine TCR Beta short-read assay. MiXCR, applied by TCRdb to the PCR reads, yields one record per CDR3 protein. The profile shows about 13,000 distinct CDR3 sequences, 56% of them singletons. The source of this sequence is a human donor who had recovered from COVID-19. What was sequenced was CD4+ T cells from blood, cultured in vitro. The chain carries TRBV7-2 and TRBJ2-2, with D possibly called TRBD1 or TRBD2 (5 bases each). CDR3 amino acids: CASSWDPVGGELFF. CDR3 in DNA: TGTGCCAGCAGCTGGGACCCCGTGGGAGGGGAGCTGTTTTTT.